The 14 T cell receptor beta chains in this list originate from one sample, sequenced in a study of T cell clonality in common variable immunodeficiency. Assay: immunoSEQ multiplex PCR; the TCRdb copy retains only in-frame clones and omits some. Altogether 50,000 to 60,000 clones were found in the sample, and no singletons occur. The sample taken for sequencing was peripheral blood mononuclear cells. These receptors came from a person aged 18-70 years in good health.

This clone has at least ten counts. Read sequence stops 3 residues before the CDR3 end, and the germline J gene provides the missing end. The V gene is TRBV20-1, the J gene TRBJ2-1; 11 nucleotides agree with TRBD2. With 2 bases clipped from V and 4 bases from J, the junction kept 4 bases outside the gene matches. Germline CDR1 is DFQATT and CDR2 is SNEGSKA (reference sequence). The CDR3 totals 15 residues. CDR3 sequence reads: CSARPTSGIYNEQFF. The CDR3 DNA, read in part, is TGCAGTGCTAGACCGACTAGCGGGATTTACAATGAG.

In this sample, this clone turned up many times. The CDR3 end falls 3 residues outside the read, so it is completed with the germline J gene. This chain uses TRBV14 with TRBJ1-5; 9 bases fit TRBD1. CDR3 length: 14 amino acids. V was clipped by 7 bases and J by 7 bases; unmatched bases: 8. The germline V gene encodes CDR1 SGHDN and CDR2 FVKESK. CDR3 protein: CASKGTGSKQPQHF. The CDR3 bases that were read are TGTGCCAGCAAGGGGACAGGGTCTAAGCAGCCC.

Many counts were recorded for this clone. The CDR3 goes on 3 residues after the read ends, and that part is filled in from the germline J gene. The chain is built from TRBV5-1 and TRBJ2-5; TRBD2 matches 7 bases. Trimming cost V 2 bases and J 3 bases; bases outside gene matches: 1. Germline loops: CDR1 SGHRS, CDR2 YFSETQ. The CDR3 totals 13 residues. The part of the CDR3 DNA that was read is TGCGCCAGCAGCTTTACTAGCGAAGAGACC. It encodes CASSFTSEET. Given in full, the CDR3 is CASSFTSEETQYF.

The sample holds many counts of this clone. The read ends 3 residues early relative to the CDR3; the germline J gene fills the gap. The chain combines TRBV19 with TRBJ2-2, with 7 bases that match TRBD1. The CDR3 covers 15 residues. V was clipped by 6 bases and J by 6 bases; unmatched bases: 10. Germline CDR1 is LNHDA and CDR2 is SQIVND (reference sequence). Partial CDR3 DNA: TGTGCCAGTAGACAAACAGGGGAGAGGGCCGGGGAG. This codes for CASRQTGERAGE. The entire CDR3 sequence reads CASRQTGERAGELFF. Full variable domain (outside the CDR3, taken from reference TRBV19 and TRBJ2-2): DGGITQSPKYLFRKEGQNVTLSCEQNLNHDAMYWYRQDPGQGLRLIYYSQIVNDFQKGDIAEGYSVSREKKESFPLTVTSAQKNPTAFYLCASRQTGERAGELFFGEGSRLTVL.

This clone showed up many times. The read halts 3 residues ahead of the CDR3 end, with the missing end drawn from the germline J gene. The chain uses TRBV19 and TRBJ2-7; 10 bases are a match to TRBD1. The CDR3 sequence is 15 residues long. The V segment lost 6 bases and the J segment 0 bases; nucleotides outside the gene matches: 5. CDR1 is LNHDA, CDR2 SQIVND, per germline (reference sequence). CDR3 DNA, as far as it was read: TGTGCCAGTAGCCCTCGGGACAGGGGCTCCTACGAG. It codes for CASSPRDRGSYE. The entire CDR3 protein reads CASSPRDRGSYEQYF.

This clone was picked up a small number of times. CDR3 DNA, as far as it was read: TGTGCCAGCAGTGAAGAACGAGCCAAGAACTATGGC. Its translation is CASSEERAKNYG. Given in full, the CDR3 is CASSEERAKNYGYTF. The J gene is TRBJ1-2, the V gene TRBV6-1; no firm D call. The read falls 3 residues short of the CDR3 end, and the missing part is taken from the germline J gene. The CDR3 sequence is 15 residues long. Trimming stripped 1 base from V and 2 bases from J, with 11 bases between. Germline CDR1 MNHNS, CDR2 SASEGT.

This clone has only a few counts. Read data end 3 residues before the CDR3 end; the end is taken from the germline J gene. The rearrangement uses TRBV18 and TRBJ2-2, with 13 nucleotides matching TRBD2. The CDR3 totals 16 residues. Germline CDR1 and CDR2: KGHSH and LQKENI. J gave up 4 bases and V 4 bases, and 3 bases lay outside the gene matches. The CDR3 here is CASSRRLAGGTGELFF. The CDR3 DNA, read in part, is TGTGCCAGCTCACGTAGACTAGCGGGAGGCACCGGGGAG.

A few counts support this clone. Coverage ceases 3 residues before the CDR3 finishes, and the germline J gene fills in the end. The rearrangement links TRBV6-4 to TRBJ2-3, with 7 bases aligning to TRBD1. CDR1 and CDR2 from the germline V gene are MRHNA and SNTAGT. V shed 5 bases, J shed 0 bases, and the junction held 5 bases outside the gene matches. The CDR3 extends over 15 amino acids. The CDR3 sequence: CASSSGGQSTDTQYF. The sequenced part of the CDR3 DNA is TGTGCCAGCAGTTCAGGGGGACAGAGCACAGATACG.

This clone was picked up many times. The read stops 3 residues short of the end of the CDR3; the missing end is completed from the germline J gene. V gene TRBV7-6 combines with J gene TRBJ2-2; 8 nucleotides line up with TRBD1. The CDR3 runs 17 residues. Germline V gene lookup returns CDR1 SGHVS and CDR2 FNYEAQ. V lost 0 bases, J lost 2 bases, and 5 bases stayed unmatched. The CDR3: CASSLAVDRVNTGELFF. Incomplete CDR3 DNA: TGTGCCAGCAGCTTAGCAGTGGACAGGGTTAACACCGGGGAG.

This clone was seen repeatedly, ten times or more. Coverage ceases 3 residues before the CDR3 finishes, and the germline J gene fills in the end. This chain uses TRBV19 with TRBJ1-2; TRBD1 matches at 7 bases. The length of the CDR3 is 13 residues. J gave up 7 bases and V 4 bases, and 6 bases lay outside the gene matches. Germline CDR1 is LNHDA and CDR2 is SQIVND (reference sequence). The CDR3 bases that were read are TGTGCCAGTAGTAAGAGACAGGGAGTTGGC. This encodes CASSKRQGVG. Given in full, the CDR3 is CASSKRQGVGYTF. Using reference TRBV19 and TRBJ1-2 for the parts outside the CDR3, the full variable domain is DGGITQSPKYLFRKEGQNVTLSCEQNLNHDAMYWYRQDPGQGLRLIYYSQIVNDFQKGDIAEGYSVSREKKESFPLTVTSAQKNPTAFYLCASSKRQGVGYTFGSGTRLTVV.

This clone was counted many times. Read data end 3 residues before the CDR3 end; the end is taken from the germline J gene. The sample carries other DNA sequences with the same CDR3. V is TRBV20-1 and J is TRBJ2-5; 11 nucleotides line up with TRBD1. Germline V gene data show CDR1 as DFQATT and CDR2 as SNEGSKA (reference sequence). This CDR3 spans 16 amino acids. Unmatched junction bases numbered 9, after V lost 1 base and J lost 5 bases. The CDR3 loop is CSARARDRGTPETQYF. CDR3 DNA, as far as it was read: TGCAGTGCTAGAGCCAGGGACAGGGGGACTCCGGAGACC.

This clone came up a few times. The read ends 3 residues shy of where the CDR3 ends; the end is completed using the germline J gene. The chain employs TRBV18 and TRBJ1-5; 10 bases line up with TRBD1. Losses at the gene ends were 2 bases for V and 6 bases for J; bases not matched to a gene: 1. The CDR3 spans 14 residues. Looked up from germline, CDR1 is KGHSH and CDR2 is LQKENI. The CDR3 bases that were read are TGTGCCAGCTCACCAGACAGGGGGCGTCAGCCC. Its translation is CASSPDRGRQP. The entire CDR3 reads CASSPDRGRQPQHF.

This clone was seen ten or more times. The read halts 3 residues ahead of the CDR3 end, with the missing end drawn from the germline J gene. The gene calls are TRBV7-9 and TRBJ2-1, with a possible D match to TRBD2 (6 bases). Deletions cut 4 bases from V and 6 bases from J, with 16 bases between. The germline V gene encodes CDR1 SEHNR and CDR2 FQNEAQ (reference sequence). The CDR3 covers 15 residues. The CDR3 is CASSYRDSPPNEQFF. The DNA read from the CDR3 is TGTGCCAGCAGCTACCGGGACTCCCCACCCAATGAG.

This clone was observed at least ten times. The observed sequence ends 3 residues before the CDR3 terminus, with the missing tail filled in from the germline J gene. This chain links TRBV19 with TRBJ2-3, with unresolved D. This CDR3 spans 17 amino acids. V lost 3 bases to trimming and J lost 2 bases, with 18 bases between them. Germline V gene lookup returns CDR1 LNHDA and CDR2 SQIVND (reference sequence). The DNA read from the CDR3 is TGTGCCAGTAGTATTGTGACCTTAGCCCAAGACACAGATACG. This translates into CASSIVTLAQDTDT. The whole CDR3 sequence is CASSIVTLAQDTDTQYF.